This TCR beta chain was recorded in a study of persistence of HIV-infected CD4 T cells. Study at large: A median of 8 years of suppressive ART preceded sampling.

Note on this clone: Its antigen remains unidentified.

Regarding the study as a whole: Degenerate expanded CDR3beta sequences were enriched among CMV- and Gag-responding cells.

The immunoSEQ assay was version 4, run in survey mode. Data came from immunoSEQ multiplex PCR; TCRdb stores just in-frame clones and leaves some out. The repertoire holds fewer than 35,000 clones, with roughly 82% as singletons. The stimulus was lysate of CMV-infected fibroblasts, around 10 ug/mL. Memory cells lacking CD40L and CD69 with high CD45RO were sorted. Adults with HIV-1 started suppressive ART while chronically infected. Donors had CD4+ T cell counts above 400 cells/uL and were CMV-seropositive. The specimen comprised CD4+ T cells sorted from PBMCs after roughly 18-hour stimulation, sampled from a patient who received antiretroviral therapy. The clonotype comes from an adult man with HIV who was CMV-seropositive.

The CDR3 sequence is CASSQVLRITGSRIQYF. The CDR3 DNA is TGCGCCAGCAGCCAAGTCCTCCGCATCACAGGGTCTCGCATTCAGTACTTC. The J gene is TRBJ2-4, the V gene TRBV4-3; D perhaps matches TRBD1 (6 bases). Germline CDR1 and CDR2: LGHNA and YSLEER. Between the trimmed V and J ends, which lost 1 base and 9 bases, there was a span of 22 bases. The CDR3 is made up of 17 amino acids.